This TCR beta chain was recovered during a study of blood T cell repertoires in COVID-19. Methods used by the authors: Estimation of nucleated cell counts relied on the amplification of reference gene primers. Some clones are missing from TCRdb's copy, which holds only in-frame ones; the method was immunoSEQ multiplex PCR. The DNA gave D and trimming, while V, J and clone size come from that table. The sample includes some 390,000 clones, more than 85% of them seen just once. The V end was cut by 4 bases, the J end by 0 bases, with 10 bases between. This CDR3 is 15 amino acids long. Germline loops: CDR1 ENHRY, CDR2 SYGVKD.

This chain uses TRBV10-3 with TRBJ2-4, with D unresolved. The TCR sequence derives from a human donor in a cohort sampled during active COVID-19. The source material was peripheral blood. The CDR3 loop is CAISATEKAKNIQYF. The DNA of the CDR3 is TGTGCCATCAGTGCTACAGAGAAAGCCAAAAACATTCAGTACTTC.